This T cell receptor (beta chain) emerged from a study of T-cell reconstitution after alpha-beta-depleted transplantation in children. Unique molecular identifiers featured in how the TCRbeta library was prepared. In TCRdb, the PCR reads were re-called with MiXCR into one record per CDR3 protein. The data show 500,000 or so distinct CDR3 sequences, around a third seen once. V shed 4 bases, J shed 2 bases, and the junction held 7 bases outside the gene matches. Germline loops: CDR1 SGHRS, CDR2 YFSETQ. The CDR3 runs to 16 residues. This clonotype showed up just a few times. This clonotype was sampled from a human donor who donated a stem cell graft to a child with aplastic anemia. V gene TRBV5-1 combines with J gene TRBJ2-3; 10 bases line up with TRBD2. Material: PBMCs from the stem cell graft donor, obtained from the stem cell graft. For the CDR3, the DNA is TGCGCCAGCAGCCCGGTAGCGGGAGGATACACAGATACGCAGTATTTT. This codes for CASSPVAGGYTDTQYF.